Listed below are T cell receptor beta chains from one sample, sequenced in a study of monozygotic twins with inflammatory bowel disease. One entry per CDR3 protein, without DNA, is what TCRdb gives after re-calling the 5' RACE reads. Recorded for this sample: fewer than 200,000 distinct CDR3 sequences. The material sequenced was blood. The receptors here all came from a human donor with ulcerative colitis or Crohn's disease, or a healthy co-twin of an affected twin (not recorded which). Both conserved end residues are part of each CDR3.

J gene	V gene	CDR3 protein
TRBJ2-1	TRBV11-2	CASSHQRREVDEQFF
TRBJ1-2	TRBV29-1	CSVGTGADYGYTF
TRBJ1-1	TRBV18	CASSPGHNTEAFF
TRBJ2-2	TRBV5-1	CASSPGQRPNTGELFF
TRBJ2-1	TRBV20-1	CSALDIPLSNEQFF
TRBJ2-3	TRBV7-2	CASSLYPTQYF
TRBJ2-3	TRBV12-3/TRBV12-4	CASSSSRTGGGDTQYF
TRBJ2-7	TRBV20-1	CSARAPTVYEQYF
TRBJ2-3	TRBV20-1	CSARDSQRGALDTQYF
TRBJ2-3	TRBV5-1	CASSPRWEGIGTDTQYF
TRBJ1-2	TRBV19	CASSIYTGGPSGYTF
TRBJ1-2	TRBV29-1	CSAFEDYGYTF
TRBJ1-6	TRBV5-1	CASSLGDRTYNSPLHF
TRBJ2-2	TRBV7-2	CASSRRSLPEAGELFF
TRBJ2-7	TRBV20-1	CSARVFRTGVTYEQYF